What follows are 23 T cell receptor beta chains derived from one specimen sequenced in a study of shared clonotypes between healthy human individuals. Some clones are missing from TCRdb's copy, which holds only in-frame ones; the method was immunoSEQ multiplex PCR. The table lists roughly 1,000,000 clones, approximately 78% of them singletons. The sequencing input was memory CD4+ T cells from PBMCs. Described subset: CD45RA-negative fraction. Every receptor here comes from a man between 18 and 29 years old in good health. Some clones in this sample may be carry-over from other donors' samples.

The rearrangement uses TRBV10-3 and TRBJ2-1; possibly TRBD1 for D (5 bases). Per germline, CDR1 ENHRY and CDR2 SYGVKD. With 4 bases removed from V and 2 bases from J, the gap between germline ends came to 12 bases. This CDR3 has 15 residues. The CDR3 sequence is CAISGPRAPYNEQFF. The CDR3 DNA is TGTGCCATCAGTGGACCCAGGGCCCCCTACAATGAGCAGTTCTTC.

The sample holds a few counts of this clone. The V call is TRBV4-3, the J call TRBJ1-2, with D tentatively TRBD1 (5 bases). The length of the CDR3 is 14 residues. With 0 bases removed from V and 7 bases from J, the gap between germline ends came to 12 bases. The germline V gene encodes CDR1 LGHNA and CDR2 YSLEER. CDR3 bases: TGCGCCAGCAGCCAAGATAGGGGTTTAGGTGGCTACACCTTC. It specifies CASSQDRGLGGYTF.

This sequence joins TRBV15 and TRBJ1-2, with D tentatively TRBD1 (6 bases). The CDR3 totals 15 residues. Trimming removed 3 bases at V and 7 bases at J, with 18 bases between. Germline V gene sequence: CDR1 LNHNV, CDR2 YYDKDF (reference sequence). DNA of the CDR3: TGTGCCACCAGCAGGGAGACAGGAGGCGTGTTTGGCTACACCTTC. Translation: CATSRETGGVFGYTF.

The CDR3 region is CASSLAAQRGADGYTF. CDR3 DNA: TGTGCCAGCAGCTTAGCGGCTCAAAGGGGCGCGGATGGCTACACCTTC. This chain connects TRBV7-2 to TRBJ1-2, with a possible D match to TRBD1 (5 bases). V dropped 0 bases and J dropped 6 bases, with 17 bases sitting between them. This CDR3 contains 16 residues. Germline lookup yields CDR1 SGHTA and CDR2 FQGNSA.

This clone was found once. The chain uses TRBV2 and TRBJ2-2; possible D gene TRBD2, 5 bases. V gave up 7 bases and J gave up 1 base, with 7 bases separating them. This CDR3 spans 13 amino acids. Germline V lookup: CDR1 SNHLY, CDR2 FYNNEI. The CDR3 is CASTRENTGELFF. The CDR3 bases are TGTGCCAGCACACGGGAGAACACCGGGGAGCTGTTTTTT.

The chain combines TRBV15 with TRBJ1-5; the D gene is possibly TRBD1 (6 bases). The CDR3 is 14 residues long. Germline loops: CDR1 LNHNV, CDR2 YYDKDF (reference sequence). V lost 1 base and J lost 3, with 7 bases in between. CDR3 amino acids: CATSRGQVNQPQHF. DNA of the CDR3: TGTGCCACCAGCAGAGGACAGGTCAATCAGCCCCAGCATTTT.

This sequence joins TRBV18 and TRBJ1-1; the match to TRBD1 covers 7 bases. Germline V gene lookup returns CDR1 KGHSH and CDR2 LQKENI. The V segment lost 2 bases and the J segment 0 bases; nucleotides outside the gene matches: 3. The CDR3 is made up of 15 amino acids. CDR3 nucleotide sequence: TGTGCCAGCTCACCAGGACAGGTGATGAACACTGAAGCTTTCTTT. It specifies CASSPGQVMNTEAFF.

The rearrangement uses TRBV14 and TRBJ2-3, with D tentatively TRBD2 (5 bases). CDR3 size: 17 residues. Germline CDR1 and CDR2: SGHDN and FVKESK. The ends were cut back, 0 bases at V and 5 bases at J, with 18 bases in the middle. The CDR3 reads CASSQDLRDGKGDTQYF. Here the CDR3 DNA reads TGTGCCAGCAGCCAAGATTTACGGGATGGAAAGGGAGATACGCAGTATTTT.

This clone was observed many times. The chain employs TRBV20-1 and TRBJ1-1, with D unresolved. This CDR3 comprises 11 residues. V was clipped by 6 bases and J by 4 bases, with 9 bases between them. Germline assignment: CDR1 DFQATT and CDR2 SNEGSKA (reference sequence). DNA for the CDR3: TGCAGTGCCCGCCCGGCCACTGAAGCTTTCTTT. Amino acid sequence: CSARPATEAFF.

The rearrangement links TRBV7-2 to TRBJ1-2; perhaps TRBD1 as D (5 bases). From germline, CDR1 is SGHTA and CDR2 FQGNSA. The CDR3 sequence is 15 residues long. V lost 1 base and J 2 bases, leaving 11 bases between the germline ends. In nucleotides, the CDR3 is TGTGCCAGCAGCTTAGTGGGTACAGGAAACTATGGCTACACCTTC. This encodes CASSLVGTGNYGYTF.

Here the CDR3 reads CASSESGAFGNTIYF. CDR3 in DNA: TGTGCCAGCAGTGAAAGTGGAGCATTTGGAAACACCATATATTTT. The chain has TRBV25-1 and TRBJ1-3; no clear D. Trimming cost V 2 bases and J 3 bases, with 11 bases left between them. The germline V gene has CDR1 MGHDK and CDR2 SYGVNS. This CDR3 is built from 15 residues. The full variable domain, with the rest looked up from reference TRBV25-1 and TRBJ1-3, is EADIYQTPRYLVIGTGKKITLECSQTMGHDKMYWYQQDPGMELHLIHYSYGVNSTEKGDLSSESTVSRIRTEHFPLTLESARPSHTSQYLCASSESGAFGNTIYFGEGSWLTVV.

The rearrangement uses TRBV12-5 and TRBJ1-1; D is uncertain. The ends were cut back, 5 bases at V and 6 bases at J, with 13 bases in the middle. This CDR3 region has 13 residues. Per germline, CDR1 LGHNT and CDR2 FRNRAP. The CDR3 is CASGPIEGAEAFF. The DNA of the CDR3 is TGTGCTAGTGGTCCAATCGAGGGTGCTGAAGCTTTCTTT.

CDR3 DNA sequence: TGCGCCAGCAGCTTGGCCCCGCTAGCGGGAGGTAGGGGTGAGCAGTTCTTC. Protein product: CASSLAPLAGGRGEQFF. The chain links TRBV5-1 to TRBJ2-1; 11 nucleotides line up with TRBD2. This CDR3 has 17 amino acids. Germline-derived CDR1 and CDR2 are SGHRS and YFSETQ. Losses at the gene ends were 0 bases for V and 9 bases for J; bases not matched to a gene: 11.

This rearrangement joins TRBV6-5 to TRBJ1-5; D uncertain. The V and J ends lost 8 bases and 0 bases respectively, with 5 bases between them. The CDR3 sequence is 12 residues long. Looked up from germline, CDR1 is MNHEY and CDR2 is SVGAGI. For the CDR3, the DNA is TGTGCCAGCCAAACTAGCAATCAGCCCCAGCATTTT. It is translated as CASQTSNQPQHF.

The V gene is TRBV28, the J gene TRBJ1-5, with 12 positions matching TRBD1. The germline V gene has CDR1 MDHEN and CDR2 SYDVKM. The CDR3 covers 19 residues. The trim removed 6 bases at V and 1 base at J, leaving 13 bases unmatched. The CDR3 bases are TGTGCCAGCAGACTTACCGCCGGGACAGGGGGCTGGAGCAATCAGCCCCAGCATTTT. Its protein is CASRLTAGTGGWSNQPQHF.

Only a few counts were recorded for this clone. The chain recombines TRBV7-2 with TRBJ1-5, with 7 bases that match TRBD1. The CDR3 extends over 14 amino acids. CDR1 SGHTA and CDR2 FQGNSA come from the germline V gene. Trimming cost V 5 bases and J 5 bases; bases outside gene matches: 6. This chain's CDR3 is CASSTQGSYQPQHF. CDR3 in DNA: TGTGCCAGCAGCACACAGGGGTCGTATCAGCCCCAGCATTTT. The entire variable domain, with the rest obtained from reference TRBV7-2 and TRBJ1-5, is as follows: GAGVSQSPSNKVTEKGKDVELRCDPISGHTALYWYRQSLGQGLEFLIYFQGNSAPDKSGLPSDRFSAERTGGSVSTLTIQRTQQEDSAVYLCASSTQGSYQPQHFGDGTRLSIL.

CDR3 bases: TGTGCCAGCAGCTTACAGGGGGCGCCGTACTATGGCTACACCTTC. This translates into CASSLQGAPYYGYTF. The J gene is TRBJ1-2, the V gene TRBV11-2; 8 bases are a match to TRBD1. The CDR3 runs 15 residues. From germline, CDR1 is SGHAT and CDR2 FQNNGV. J gave up 3 bases and V 2 bases, and 5 bases lay outside the gene matches.

V usage is TRBV25-1 and J usage is TRBJ2-7; D possibly matches TRBD1 or TRBD2 (6 bases each). The CDR3 consists of 14 residues. Trimming removed 7 bases at V and 2 bases at J, with 15 bases between. The germline V gene encodes CDR1 MGHDK and CDR2 SYGVNS. DNA for the CDR3: TGTGCCAGCAATTTAGGGGGGCCCGCCTACGAGCAGTACTTC. The encoded protein is CASNLGGPAYEQYF.

V gene TRBV28 combines with J gene TRBJ2-5, with 7 bases fitting TRBD2. V lost 4 bases, J lost 9 bases, and 8 bases stayed unmatched. Germline V lookup: CDR1 MDHEN, CDR2 SYDVKM. The CDR3 runs 13 residues. The CDR3 nucleotides read TGTGCCAGCAGTTCCGGGACTATGATGTCCCAGTACTTC. Its protein product is CASSSGTMMSQYF.

The rearrangement joins TRBV9 to TRBJ2-5; D could derive from TRBD1 or TRBD2 (5 bases each). In germline, CDR1 is SGDLS, CDR2 YYNGEE. The CDR3 sequence is 14 residues long. Deletions cut 4 bases from V and 5 bases from J, with 15 bases between. This CDR3 reads CASSLGTGGETQYF. CDR3 DNA sequence: TGTGCCAGCAGCCTCGGGACCGGCGGGGAGACCCAGTACTTC.

This clone was picked up a small number of times. The genes are TRBV6-5 and TRBJ2-1; 12 bases are shared with TRBD2. From germline, CDR1 is MNHEY and CDR2 SVGAGI. Germline trimming cut 2 bases from V and 10 bases from J; bases unmatched to any gene: 6. The CDR3 runs to 15 residues. The CDR3 spells CASSYSTSGGWEQFF. The CDR3 DNA reads TGTGCCAGCAGTTACAGCACTAGCGGGGGGTGGGAGCAGTTCTTC.

In regard to this clone: Distinct nucleotide sequences in the sample also encode this CDR3. The gene calls are TRBV27 and TRBJ2-7; tentatively, D is TRBD1 (5 bases). The CDR3 totals 13 residues. V dropped 3 bases and J dropped 4 bases, with 10 bases sitting between them. CDR1 and CDR2 (germline): MNHEY, SMNVEV (reference sequence). Here the CDR3 DNA reads TGTGCCAGCAGTTTGGCCCCAGGGTACGAGCAGTACTTC. Amino acids: CASSLAPGYEQYF.

The V and J genes are TRBV28 and TRBJ1-2; D perhaps matches TRBD1 (5 bases). Between the trimmed V and J ends, which lost 5 bases and 8 bases, there was a span of 12 bases. This CDR3 contains 12 residues. Germline-derived CDR1 and CDR2 are MDHEN and SYDVKM. The CDR3 protein is CASSNQGSGYTF. The CDR3 region has the DNA TGTGCCAGCAGTAATCAGGGAAGCGGCTACACCTTC.